A single sample is the source of the 4 T cell receptor beta chains below, sequenced in a study of blood T cell repertoires in COVID-19. Profiled with immunoSEQ multiplex PCR; TCRdb holds only in-frame clones, not every one. This table holds 70,000 to 95,000 clones, roughly 89% found once. The specimen was peripheral blood. The receptors here all came from an elderly woman with active COVID-19.

Regarding this clone: One end of the junction varies from germline; a read error may be responsible. The chain's CDR3 is CARRWGGDLYGYTF. The CDR3 DNA sequence: TGTGCCCGCAGGTGGGGGGGGGACCTCTATGGCTACACCTTC. The V gene is TRBV2, the J gene TRBJ1-2, with D possibly TRBD1 on 5 matching bases. Germline CDR1 is SNHLY and CDR2 is FYNNEI. This CDR3 has 14 amino acids.

V and J are TRBV10-3 and TRBJ2-5, with D possibly matching TRBD2 (6 bases). The CDR3 is 14 amino acids. CDR1 is ENHRY, CDR2 SYGVKD, per germline. With 2 bases removed from V and 3 bases from J, the gap between germline ends came to 10 bases. For the CDR3, the DNA is TGTGCCATCAGTGAGGCTAGCGACGAAGAGACCCAGTACTTC. Translating it yields CAISEASDEETQYF.

The rearrangement links TRBV19 to TRBJ1-5; the match to TRBD1 covers 7 bases. The trim removed 4 bases at V and 5 bases at J, leaving 2 bases unmatched. The CDR3 totals 13 residues. Germline values: CDR1 LNHDA, CDR2 SQIVND (reference sequence). As DNA, the CDR3 is TGTGCCAGTAGTACCCAGGGGGATCAGCCCCAGCATTTT. This gives the protein CASSTQGDQPQHF.

V gene TRBV5-1 combines with J gene TRBJ2-7; TRBD2 is a possible D gene (6 bases). Trimming took 2 bases from V and 6 from J, leaving 18 bases between them. The CDR3 sequence is 15 residues long. CDR1 SGHRS and CDR2 YFSETQ come from the germline V gene. CDR3 DNA sequence: TGCGCCAGCAGCTTAAGCCGACTAGGGTTCTTCGAGCAGTACTTC. Residues: CASSLSRLGFFEQYF.